One and the same sample provided the 17 T cell receptor beta chains below, sequenced in a study of T cells after yellow fever vaccination. TCRdb independently ran MiXCR on the 5' RACE reads; one entry per CDR3 protein. The sample has some 240,000 distinct CDR3 sequences, 3% to 3.5% seen once; the top ten hold roughly 3.2%. This specimen was CD4+ T cells sorted from PBMCs, taken 10 days after the yellow fever booster vaccination. Every receptor here comes from a man younger than 35 who received the YFV17D yellow fever vaccine.

This clonotype was seen at least ten times. This rearrangement joins TRBV7-9 to TRBJ1-5; no clear D gene. This CDR3 spans 13 amino acids. Germline-derived CDR1 and CDR2 are SEHNR and FQNEAQ (reference sequence). The V gene lost 4 bases and the J gene lost 9 bases, with 13 bases spanning the gap. The CDR3 sequence: CASSSDWLGPQHF. The CDR3 bases are TGTGCCAGCAGCTCGGACTGGCTGGGGCCCCAGCATTTT.

In this sample, this clonotype turned up many times. The chain joins TRBV6-2 or TRBV6-3 to TRBJ2-1, with 8 nucleotides matching TRBD2. V trimming: 1 base; J trimming: 3 bases; junction bases outside the gene matches: 8. This CDR3 is built from 17 residues. CDR1 and CDR2 (germline): MNHEY, SVGEGT. CDR3 protein: CASSYYLRGGYYNEQFF. DNA for the CDR3: TGTGCCAGCAGTTACTACCTTCGCGGGGGGTACTACAATGAGCAGTTCTTC.

The table lists this clonotype with many counts. This sequence joins TRBV5-1 and TRBJ1-3, with unresolved D. From germline, CDR1 is SGHRS and CDR2 YFSETQ. Trimming removed 0 bases at V and 2 bases at J, with 6 bases between. The CDR3 loop spans 14 amino acids. CDR3 in amino acids: CASSLESAGNTIYF. CDR3 in DNA: TGCGCCAGCAGCTTGGAGTCGGCTGGAAACACCATATATTTT.

Many counts were recorded for this clonotype. The V call is TRBV7-2, the J call TRBJ2-7, with D perhaps matching TRBD1 (5 bases). Germline V gene data show CDR1 as SGHTA and CDR2 as FQGNSA. The CDR3 is made up of 13 amino acids. Trimming shortened V by 0 bases and J by 6 bases, and 9 bases separated the two germline ends. CDR3 amino acids: CASSLAWGSEQYF. The CDR3 nucleotides read TGTGCCAGCAGCTTAGCCTGGGGCAGCGAGCAGTACTTC.

A few counts support this clonotype. J is TRBJ2-5 and V is TRBV5-4, with 7 nucleotides matching TRBD1. The CDR3 contains 15 residues. The J segment lost 2 bases and the V segment lost 4 bases, leaving 8 bases of the junction unmatched. Germline V gene lookup returns CDR1 SGHNT and CDR2 YYREEE (reference sequence). The CDR3 is CASSRAGTAQETQYF. The CDR3 nucleotides read TGTGCCAGCAGCCGCGCCGGGACAGCGCAAGAGACCCAGTACTTC.

Only a few counts were recorded for this clonotype. The chain links TRBV5-1 to TRBJ2-5; the D gene is possibly TRBD2 (6 bases). The CDR3 loop spans 14 amino acids. Germline assignment: CDR1 SGHRS and CDR2 YFSETQ. V shed 3 bases and J shed 1 base, with 10 bases lying between them. CDR3 amino acids: CASSYGRIQETQYF. The CDR3 bases are TGCGCCAGCAGCTACGGGAGAATCCAAGAGACCCAGTACTTC.

This clonotype was detected many times. The DNA of the CDR3 is TGTGCCAGCAGCAAAGTACTTAATGAGCAGTTCTTC. It encodes CASSKVLNEQFF. The genes are TRBV21-1 and TRBJ2-1. TRBV21-1 is designated a pseudogene. The CDR3 covers 12 residues.

There are a few counts of this clonotype. The V and J genes are TRBV6-2 or TRBV6-3 and TRBJ2-7; 8 bases are a match to TRBD1. The CDR3 is 13 residues long. With 6 bases clipped from V and 3 bases from J, the junction kept 4 bases outside the gene matches. Germline V gives CDR1 MNHEY, CDR2 SVGEGT. The CDR3 here is CASSRDRIYEQYV. As DNA, the CDR3 is TGTGCCAGCAGCAGGGACAGGATCTACGAGCAGTACGTC.

There are many counts of this clonotype. This rearrangement joins TRBV6-2 or TRBV6-3 to TRBJ1-1, with D hard to call. Per the germline V gene, CDR1 is MNHEY and CDR2 is SVGEGT. The CDR3 is 13 amino acids. V was cut by 4 bases and J by 5 bases, with 11 bases left in between. For the CDR3, the DNA is TGTGCCAGCAGTTGGGTGGGGAGAACTGAAGCTTTCTTT. Its translation is CASSWVGRTEAFF.

This sequence joins TRBV12-3 or TRBV12-4 and TRBJ2-3; D remains ambiguous. This CDR3 has 11 amino acids. The ends were cut back, 7 bases at V and 6 bases at J, with 8 bases in the middle. The CDR3 sequence: CASNSGDTQYF. Here the CDR3 DNA reads TGTGCCAGCAACTCCGGGGATACGCAGTATTTT.

In this sample, this clonotype turned up many times. The V gene is TRBV6-2 or TRBV6-3, the J gene TRBJ2-7; 7 positions match TRBD1. The CDR3 contains 12 residues. CDR1 is MNHEY, CDR2 SVGEGT, per germline. V shed 10 bases and J 2 bases; nucleotides not matched to a gene: 5. The CDR3 DNA reads as TGTGCCACCAGACAGGGCCCCTACGAGCAGTACGTC. Its translation is CATRQGPYEQYV.

This clonotype showed up just a few times. This chain joins TRBV7-3 and TRBJ1-1; no reliable D call. Germline V gene lookup returns CDR1 SGHTA and CDR2 FQGTGA. The CDR3 totals 14 residues. V gave up 0 bases and J gave up 4 bases, with 9 bases separating them. This CDR3 is CASSLTVASTEAFF. CDR3 coding DNA: TGTGCCAGCAGCTTAACGGTGGCAAGCACTGAAGCTTTCTTT.

V is TRBV5-6 and J is TRBJ1-5; D ambiguous. The V and J ends lost 3 bases and 0 bases respectively, with 7 bases between them. This CDR3 has 14 amino acids. In germline, CDR1 is SGHDT, CDR2 YYEEEE. DNA of the CDR3: TGTGCCAGCAGCTCTCAATATAGCAATCAGCCCCAGCATTTT. Its protein is CASSSQYSNQPQHF.

In its sample, this clonotype was seen many times. V usage is TRBV30 and J usage is TRBJ1-1; TRBD1 agrees at 7 bases. J lost 6 bases, V lost 5 bases, and 0 bases had no gene match. This CDR3 is built from 10 residues. Germline-derived CDR1 and CDR2 are GTSNPN and SVGIG (reference sequence). Here the CDR3 DNA reads TGTGCCTGGGGACAGGCTGAAGCTTTCTTT. This sequence encodes CAWGQAEAFF.

This clonotype was recorded many times. The chain is built from TRBV7-2 and TRBJ2-3; D is undetermined. This CDR3 region has 12 residues. Trimming took 1 base from V and 11 from J, leaving 10 bases between them. CDR1 is SGHTA, CDR2 FQGNSA, per germline. The chain's CDR3 is CASSLVSRKQYF. The CDR3 DNA reads TGTGCCAGCAGCTTAGTATCACGGAAGCAGTATTTT. Together with reference TRBV7-2 and TRBJ2-3, the CDR3 gives the full variable domain: GAGVSQSPSNKVTEKGKDVELRCDPISGHTALYWYRQSLGQGLEFLIYFQGNSAPDKSGLPSDRFSAERTGGSVSTLTIQRTQQEDSAVYLCASSLVSRKQYFGPGTRLTVL.

The table lists this clonotype with a few counts. The chain links TRBV2 to TRBJ1-1; D perhaps matches TRBD1 (6 bases). Between the trimmed V and J ends, which lost 4 bases and 7 bases, there was a span of 13 bases. There are 13 residues in the CDR3. Germline loops: CDR1 SNHLY, CDR2 FYNNEI. The CDR3 region is CASSAGGLGEAFF. CDR3 DNA: TGTGCCAGCAGTGCGGGGGGGCTTGGTGAAGCTTTCTTT.

At least ten counts were recorded for this clonotype. The rearrangement joins TRBV5-5 to TRBJ2-7; no definite D call. The CDR3 has 15 amino acids. Trimming removed 2 bases at V and 2 bases at J, with 14 bases between. Germline loops: CDR1 SGHKS, CDR2 YYEKEE (reference sequence). This CDR3 is CASSFGLQDTYEQYF. CDR3 in DNA: TGTGCCAGCAGCTTTGGGCTTCAGGATACCTACGAGCAGTACTTC.